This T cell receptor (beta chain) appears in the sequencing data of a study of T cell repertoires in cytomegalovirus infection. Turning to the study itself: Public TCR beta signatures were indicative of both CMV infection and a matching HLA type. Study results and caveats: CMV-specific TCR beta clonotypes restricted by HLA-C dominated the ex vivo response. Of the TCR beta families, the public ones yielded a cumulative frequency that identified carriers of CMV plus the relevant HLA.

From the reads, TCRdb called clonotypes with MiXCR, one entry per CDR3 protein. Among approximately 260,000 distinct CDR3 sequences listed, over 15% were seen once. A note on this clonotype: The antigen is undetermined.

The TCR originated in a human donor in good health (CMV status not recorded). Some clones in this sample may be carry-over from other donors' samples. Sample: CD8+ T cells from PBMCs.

The CDR3 loop reads CASSTTDRGDSPLHF. In DNA form, the CDR3 reads TGTGCCAGCAGCACCACAGACAGGGGAGATTCACCCCTCCACTTT. The chain has TRBV9 and TRBJ1-6; 8 bases match TRBD1. V lost 4 bases and J lost 8; bases outside the gene matches: 8. The CDR3 has 15 residues. CDR1 is SGDLS and CDR2 is YYNGEE in the germline V gene.